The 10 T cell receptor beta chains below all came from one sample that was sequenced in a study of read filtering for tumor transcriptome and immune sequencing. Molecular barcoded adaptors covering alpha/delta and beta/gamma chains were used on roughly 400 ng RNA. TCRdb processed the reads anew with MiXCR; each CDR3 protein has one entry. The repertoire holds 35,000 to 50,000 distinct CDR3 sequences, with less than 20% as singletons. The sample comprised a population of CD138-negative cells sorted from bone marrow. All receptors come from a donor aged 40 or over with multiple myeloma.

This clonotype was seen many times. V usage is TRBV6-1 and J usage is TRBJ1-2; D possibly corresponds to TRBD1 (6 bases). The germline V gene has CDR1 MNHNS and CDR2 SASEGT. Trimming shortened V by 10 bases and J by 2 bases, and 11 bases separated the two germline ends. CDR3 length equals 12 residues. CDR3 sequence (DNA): TGTGCCATCGGACAGCAGAACTATGGCTACACCTTC. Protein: CAIGQQNYGYTF.

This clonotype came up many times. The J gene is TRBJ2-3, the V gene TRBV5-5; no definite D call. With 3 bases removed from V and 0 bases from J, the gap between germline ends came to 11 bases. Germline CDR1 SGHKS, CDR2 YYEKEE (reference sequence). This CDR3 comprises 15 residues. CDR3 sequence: CASSWLVPSTDTQYF. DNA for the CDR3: TGTGCCAGCAGCTGGCTGGTCCCTAGCACAGATACGCAGTATTTT.

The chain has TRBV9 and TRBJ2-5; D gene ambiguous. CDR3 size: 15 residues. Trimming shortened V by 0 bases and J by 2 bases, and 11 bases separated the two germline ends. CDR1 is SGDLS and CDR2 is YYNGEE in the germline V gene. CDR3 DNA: TGTGCCAGCAGCGTAGGCCACGGAACGCAAGAGACCCAGTACTTC. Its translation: CASSVGHGTQETQYF.

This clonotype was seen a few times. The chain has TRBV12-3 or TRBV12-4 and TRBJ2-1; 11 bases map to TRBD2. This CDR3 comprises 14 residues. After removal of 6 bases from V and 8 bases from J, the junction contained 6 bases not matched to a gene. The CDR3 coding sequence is TGTGCCAGCAGGCCGGGACTAGCGGTAGATGAGCAGTTCTTC. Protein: CASRPGLAVDEQFF.

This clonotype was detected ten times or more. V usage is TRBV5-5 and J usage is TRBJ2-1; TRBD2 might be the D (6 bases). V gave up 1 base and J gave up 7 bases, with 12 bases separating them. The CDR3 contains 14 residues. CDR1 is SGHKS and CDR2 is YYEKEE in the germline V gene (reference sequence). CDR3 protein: CASSLIPSGNEQFF. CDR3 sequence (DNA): TGTGCCAGCAGCTTGATTCCCAGCGGGAATGAGCAGTTCTTC.

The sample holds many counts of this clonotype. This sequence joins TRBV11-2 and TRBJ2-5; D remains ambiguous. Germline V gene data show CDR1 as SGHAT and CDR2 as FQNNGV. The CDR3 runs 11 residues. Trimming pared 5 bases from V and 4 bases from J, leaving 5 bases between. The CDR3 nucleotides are TGTGCCAGCAGCCCCGGAGAGACCCAGTACTTC. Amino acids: CASSPGETQYF.

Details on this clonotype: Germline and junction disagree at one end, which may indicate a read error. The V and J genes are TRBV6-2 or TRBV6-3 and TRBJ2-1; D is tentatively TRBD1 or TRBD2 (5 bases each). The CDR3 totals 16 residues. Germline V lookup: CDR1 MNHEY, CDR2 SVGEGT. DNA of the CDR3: TGTGTCAGCAGTTACTCCTTTGGGGGAGCCTACTATGAGCAGTTCTTC. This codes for CVSSYSFGGAYYEQFF.

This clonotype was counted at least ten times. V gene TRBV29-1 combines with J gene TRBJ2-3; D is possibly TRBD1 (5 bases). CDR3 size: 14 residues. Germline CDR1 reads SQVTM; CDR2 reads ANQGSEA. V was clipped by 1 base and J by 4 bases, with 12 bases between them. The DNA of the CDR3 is TGCAGCGTTGAAGTAGGCAGGGCGCCAGATACGCAGTATTTT. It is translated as CSVEVGRAPDTQYF.

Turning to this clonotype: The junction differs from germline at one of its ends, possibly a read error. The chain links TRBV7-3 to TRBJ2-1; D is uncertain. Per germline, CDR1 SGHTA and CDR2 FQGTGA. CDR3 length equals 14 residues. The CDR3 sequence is CASSSRGAHSEQSF. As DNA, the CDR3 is TGTGCCAGCAGCTCCCGAGGCGCCCACAGTGAGCAGTCCTTC.

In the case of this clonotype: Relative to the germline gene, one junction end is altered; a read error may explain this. CDR3 nucleotide sequence: TGTGCCAGCAGTTATGGGGCGAGTGCCGGGGAGCTGGTTTTT. Amino acids: CASSYGASAGELVF. The chain recombines TRBV6-2 or TRBV6-3 with TRBJ2-2, with D perhaps matching TRBD1 or TRBD2 (5 bases each). Germline loops: CDR1 MNHEY, CDR2 SVGEGT. The CDR3 spans 14 residues.